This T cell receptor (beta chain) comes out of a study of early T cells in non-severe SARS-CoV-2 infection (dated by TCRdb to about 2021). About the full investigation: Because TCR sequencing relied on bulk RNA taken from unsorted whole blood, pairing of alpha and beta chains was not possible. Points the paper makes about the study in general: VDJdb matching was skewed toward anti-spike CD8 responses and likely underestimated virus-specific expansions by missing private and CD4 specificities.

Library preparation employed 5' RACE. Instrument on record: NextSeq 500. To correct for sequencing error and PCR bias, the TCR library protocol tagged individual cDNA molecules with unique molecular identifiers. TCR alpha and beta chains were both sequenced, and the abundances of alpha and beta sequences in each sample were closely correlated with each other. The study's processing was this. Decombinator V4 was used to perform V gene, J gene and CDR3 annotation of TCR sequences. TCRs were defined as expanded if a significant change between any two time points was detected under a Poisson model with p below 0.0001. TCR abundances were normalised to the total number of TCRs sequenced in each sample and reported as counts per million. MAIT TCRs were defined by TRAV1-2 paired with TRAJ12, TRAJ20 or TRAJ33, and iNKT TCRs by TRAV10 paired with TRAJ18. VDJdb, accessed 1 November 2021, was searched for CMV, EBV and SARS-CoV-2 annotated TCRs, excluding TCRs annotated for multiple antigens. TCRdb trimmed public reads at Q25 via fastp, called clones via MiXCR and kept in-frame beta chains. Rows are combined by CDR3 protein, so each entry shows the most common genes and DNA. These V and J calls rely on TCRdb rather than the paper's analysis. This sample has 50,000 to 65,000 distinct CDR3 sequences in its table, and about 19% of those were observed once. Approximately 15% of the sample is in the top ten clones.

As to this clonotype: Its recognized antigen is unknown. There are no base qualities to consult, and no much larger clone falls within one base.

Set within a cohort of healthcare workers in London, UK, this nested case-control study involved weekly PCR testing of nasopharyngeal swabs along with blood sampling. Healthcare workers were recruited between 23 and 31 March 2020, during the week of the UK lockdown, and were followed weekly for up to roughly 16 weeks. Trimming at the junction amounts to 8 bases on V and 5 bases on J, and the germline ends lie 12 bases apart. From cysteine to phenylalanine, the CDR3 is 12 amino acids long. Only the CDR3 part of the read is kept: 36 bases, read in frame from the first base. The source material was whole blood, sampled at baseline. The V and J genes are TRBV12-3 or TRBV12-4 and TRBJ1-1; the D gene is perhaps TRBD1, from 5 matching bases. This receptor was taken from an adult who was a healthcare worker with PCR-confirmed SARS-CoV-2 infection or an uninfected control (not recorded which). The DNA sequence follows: TGTGCCAGCTTCCGGGGCAGGACTGAAGCTTTCTTT. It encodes CASFRGRTEAFF.